The rows below give T cell receptor beta chains drawn from one sample of a study of blood T cell repertoires in COVID-19. Sequencing used immunoSEQ multiplex PCR; TCRdb keeps in-frame clones, though not all of them. The sample holds about 98,000 clones, around nine tenths seen once. What was sequenced was peripheral blood. Receptors were obtained from a man between 45 and 60 years old with acute or convalescent COVID-19. CDR3s include the opening cysteine and the closing phenylalanine or tryptophan. A D gene is named only where the DNA matches it firmly. Expanded clones are given a class, and other clones once, few, many or no size at all.

d_call	cdr3_length	v_call	clone_size	j_call	cdr3_nt	cdr3_aa
TRBD2	15	TRBV2	NA	TRBJ2-7	TGTGCCAGCAGTGGAAATAGCGGGAGGGTCTACGAGCAGTACTTC	CASSGNSGRVYEQYF
NA	11	TRBV2	NA	TRBJ1-1	TGTGCCAGCCGAAGGACTCTTGAAGCTTTCTTT	CASRRTLEAFF
TRBD1	15	TRBV6-2/TRBV6-3	NA	TRBJ1-6	TGTGCCAGCAGCCCCTTCGACAGGGGGAATTCACCCCTCCACTTT	CASSPFDRGNSPLHF
NA	13	TRBV14	NA	TRBJ1-2	TGTGCCAGCAGCCAAGCCCAGGGCTACGGCTACACCTTC	CASSQAQGYGYTF
TRBD1	15	TRBV2	NA	TRBJ2-2	TGTGCCAGCATCCGGGACAGGGGATTACCGGGGGAGCTGTTTTTT	CASIRDRGLPGELFF
NA	15	TRBV29-1	NA	TRBJ1-2	TGCAGCGTTGAAACCCCCGGGGGTCGTAACTATGGCTACACCTTC	CSVETPGGRNYGYTF
NA	15	TRBV2	NA	TRBJ1-4	TGTGCCAGCAGTGAACGGTTTACAACTAATGAAAAACTGTTTTTT	CASSERFTTNEKLFF
TRBD1	15	TRBV19	NA	TRBJ2-2	TGTGCCAGTCGACAGGGTGAAGTATTGACCGGGGAGCTGTTTTTT	CASRQGEVLTGELFF
TRBD2	17	TRBV3-1/TRBV3-2	once	TRBJ2-5	TGTGCCAGCAGCTCCTTCTCGCTAGCGGGGAACCAAGAGACCCAGTACTTC	CASSSFSLAGNQETQYF
NA	16	TRBV2	NA	TRBJ2-3	TGTGCCAGCAGTGGAGGGGGTTATACTAGCACAGATACGCAGTATTTT	CASSGGGYTSTDTQYF
NA	16	TRBV7-9	NA	TRBJ1-4	TGTGCCAGCAGCTTAGTCTTTATAGTAGATAATGAAAAACTGTTTTTT	CASSLVFIVDNEKLFF
TRBD1	18	TRBV11-2	NA	TRBJ1-4	TGTGCCAGCAGCCTGGGGACAGGGGGCTGGAAAACTAATGAAAAACTGTTTTTT	CASSLGTGGWKTNEKLFF
NA	13	TRBV12-3/TRBV12-4	NA	TRBJ1-1	TGTGCCAGCAGTTTTAGTAGTTGGACTGAAGCTTTCTTT	CASSFSSWTEAFF
NA	16	TRBV19	once	TRBJ2-5	TGTGCCAGTAGTAGGTCCGGCCTACAGGGAGAAGAGACCCAGTACTTC	CASSRSGLQGEETQYF
NA	15	TRBV18	NA	TRBJ1-1	TGTGCCAGCGCCCCTCGACAAACCATGAACACTGAAGCTTTCTTT	CASAPRQTMNTEAFF
NA	16	TRBV5-4	NA	TRBJ2-5	TGTGCCAGCAGCTTGGCCGTCCTAGCGCCTGAAGAGACCCAGTACTTC	CASSLAVLAPEETQYF
TRBD2	15	TRBV3-1/TRBV3-2	NA	TRBJ2-1	TGTGCCAGCAGCCCTCCGGGACTAGCGGTCAATGAGCAGTTCTTC	CASSPPGLAVNEQFF
TRBD1	15	TRBV2	NA	TRBJ1-6	TGTGCCAGCCATTCCAGGACAGGGGTTGTATTACCCCTCCACTTT	CASHSRTGVVLPLHF
TRBD2	15	TRBV5-1	NA	TRBJ2-3	TGCGCCAGCAGCTGGACTAGCGGGAGCACAGATACGCAGTATTTT	CASSWTSGSTDTQYF
NA	15	TRBV19	NA	TRBJ1-3	TGTGCCAGTAGTCCTCAAGGGGGCTCTGGAAACACCATATATTTT	CASSPQGGSGNTIYF
TRBD2	17	TRBV4-2	NA	TRBJ2-5	TGTGCCAGCAGCCAGGGACTAGCGGGGGGCCCCCAAGAGACCCAGTACTTC	CASSQGLAGGPQETQYF
TRBD1	14	TRBV5-4	once	TRBJ1-1	TGTGCCAGCAGCTACGGACAGGGAGGGACTGAAGCTTTCTTT	CASSYGQGGTEAFF
TRBD1	12	TRBV30	few	TRBJ1-6	TGTGCCTGGGGCGGACAGGGGTCACCCCTCCACTTT	CAWGGQGSPLHF
NA	16	TRBV7-9	once	TRBJ1-6	TGTGCCAGCAGCTTAGGTTCCGGGTTCTATAATTCACCCCTCCACTTT	CASSLGSGFYNSPLHF
NA	21	TRBV21-1	NA	TRBJ1-4	TGTGCCAGCAGCAAAGGGGGGACAGGGGGTGTCTCGCCAAGGTGTAATGAAAAACTGTTTTTT	CASSKGGTGGVSPRCNEKLFF
NA	12	TRBV3-1/TRBV3-2	NA	TRBJ2-7	TGTGCCAGCAGCCAAGACAGGCTTCCCCTTCTCTTC	CASSQDRLPLLF
NA	16	TRBV27	NA	TRBJ2-7	TGTGCCAGCAGTCCCTACTTCGGACAGAAAACCTACGAGCAGTACTTC	CASSPYFGQKTYEQYF
NA	15	TRBV5-5	NA	TRBJ1-5	TGTGCCAGCAGCTTGGCAGGGGATAGCAATCAGCCCCAGCATTTT	CASSLAGDSNQPQHF
NA	14	TRBV6-6	NA	TRBJ2-7	TGTGCCAGCAGTCCCCGGACTTCTTCCTACGAGCAGTACTTC	CASSPRTSSYEQYF
NA	15	TRBV2	NA	TRBJ1-5	TGTGCCAGCAGTGAATCGGGTTATAGCAATCAGCCCCAGCATTTT	CASSESGYSNQPQHF
TRBD1	15	TRBV5-5	few	TRBJ2-5	TGTGCCAGCAGCTCGATGACAGGGGGCCAAGAGACCCAGTACTTC	CASSSMTGGQETQYF
NA	15	TRBV7-9	NA	TRBJ2-7	TGTGCCAGCAGCCGGGCCGAGGGGGATCTATACGAGCAGTACTTC	CASSRAEGDLYEQYF
NA	14	TRBV12-5	NA	TRBJ2-5	TGTGCTAGTGGCCTGACCGGGTCCCAAGAGACCCAGTACTTC	CASGLTGSQETQYF
NA	17	TRBV24-1	NA	TRBJ2-1	TGTGCCACCAGTGCCCCGACGGGGCAGGACTACTTCAATGAGCAGTTCTTC	CATSAPTGQDYFNEQFF
TRBD1	15	TRBV19	NA	TRBJ2-7	TGTGCCAGTAGTCTCGGGACAGGGGGATACTACGAGCAGTACTTC	CASSLGTGGYYEQYF
NA	15	TRBV29-1	NA	TRBJ2-2	TGCAGCGTTGAAGGGAGTGGGTCCGAAACCGGGGAGCTGTTTTTT	CSVEGSGSETGELFF
NA	13	TRBV19	once	TRBJ2-3	TGTGCCAGTAAAGGGCTAGCAGCTGATACGCAGTATTTT	CASKGLAADTQYF
TRBD2	17	TRBV11-2	NA	TRBJ2-5	TGTGCCAGCAGCTTAGGGACTAGCGGGATGTACCAAGAGACCCAGTACTTC	CASSLGTSGMYQETQYF
TRBD1	12	TRBV14	NA	TRBJ2-1	TGTGCCAGCAGTCATTTGACAGGGCCCCAGTTCTTC	CASSHLTGPQFF
NA	11	TRBV5-1	NA	TRBJ2-7	TGCGCCAGCAGCCTGTATAGCGAGCAGTACTTC	CASSLYSEQYF
TRBD1	18	TRBV5-1	NA	TRBJ2-6	TGCGCCAGCAAACGGGAAGGGCAGGGGGCCTCTGGGGCCAACGTCCTGACTTTC	CASKREGQGASGANVLTF
NA	15	TRBV21-1	NA	TRBJ1-1	TGTGCCAGCAGCCAAAGGGGGACCGACAGGGCTGAAGCTTTCTTT	CASSQRGTDRAEAFF
NA	12	TRBV10-3	few	TRBJ2-7	TGTGCCATGGGGGCGAGCAGCTACGAGCAGTACTTC	CAMGASSYEQYF
TRBD1	13	TRBV2	few	TRBJ2-7	TGTGCCAGCTGGGACAGGGGAATGGGTGAGCAGTACTTC	CASWDRGMGEQYF
NA	15	TRBV13	NA	TRBJ2-3	TGTGCCAGCAGCTCGGCCCCTACGGGTCACGATACGCAGTATTTT	CASSSAPTGHDTQYF
TRBD1	16	TRBV7-9	once	TRBJ1-1	TGTGCCAGCAGCTTTCCACGACAGGGAACGAACACTGAAGCTTTCTTT	CASSFPRQGTNTEAFF
NA	19	TRBV27	few	TRBJ2-2	TGTGCCAGCAGTTTTACGTTTAATTTAAGGCGGAACAACACCGGGGAGCTGTTTTTT	CASSFTFNLRRNNTGELFF
NA	13	TRBV29-1	NA	TRBJ1-1	TGCAGCTCGCGGGATCCTCGAAGGACTGAAGCTTTCTTT	CSSRDPRRTEAFF
TRBD2	15	TRBV6-5	NA	TRBJ2-5	TGTGCCAGCAGTTCCCCTAGCGGGGGCCAAGAGACCCAGTACTTC	CASSSPSGGQETQYF